What follows describes a single T cell receptor (beta chain). J gave up 3 bases and V 6 bases, and 9 bases lay outside the gene matches. The CDR3 runs to 16 residues. Germline CDR1 KGHSH, CDR2 LQKENI. The assay was immunoSEQ multiplex PCR, and TCRdb's table has in-frame clones only and misses some. The sample contains over 200,000 clones, roughly 80% of which appear only once. These data originate in a study of blood T cell repertoires in COVID-19. Sequenced input: PBMCs or T cells enriched from blood (not recorded which). V and J are TRBV18 and TRBJ2-2, with 8 bases fitting TRBD1. The TCR was taken from a man in his fifties or sixties who had recovered from COVID-19. CDR3 in DNA: TGTGCCAGCTCGATCAGGGGGCGCCTGGACACCGGGGAGCTGTTTTTT. Its protein is CASSIRGRLDTGELFF.